This T cell receptor (beta chain) was sequenced in a study of blood T cell repertoires in COVID-19 (dated by TCRdb to 2018 to 2020). With regard to the full study: Samples covering the acute and convalescent phases of COVID-19 were provided by collaborators in the United States, Italy and Spain. Deeply sampled blood TCRbeta repertoires from subjects exposed to, actively infected with, or recovered from COVID-19 were included in the dataset. The repertoires were released in a freely available public database meant as a resource for research on the immune response to SARS-CoV-2. The prospective study material was composed of cDNA or gDNA derived from T cells, B-cell-depleted T cells, or PBMCs. A de-identified subject ID, COVID-19 status, age in years and sex were almost always included in the sample metadata. The samples were drawn from the first 160 participants of the ongoing ImmuneRACE study and from some 1,300 subjects provided by 6 global collaborators. Where available, HLA class I and class II types were obtained from metadata supplied by the sample provider rather than from assay-based typing.

Comment on this clone: No antigen is known for it. No base-level quality is on record; no much larger clone is a single base apart.

Collaborating institutions collected whole blood in K2EDTA tubes following their own protocols. For TCRbeta analysis, collaborators shipped samples in one of three forms: frozen whole blood, isolated PBMCs, or DNA extracted from either of those sample types. The germline V gene sets CDR1 to SGHTA and CDR2 to FQGTGA. The CDR3 runs 16 residues from the cysteine to the phenylalanine. The read is trimmed to its CDR3 DNA, 48 bases read in frame from base 1. Here V drops 1 base and J drops 0 bases, and the junction holds 4 bases not matched to any gene. TCRbeta CDR3 regions were amplified from genomic DNA by means of the immunoSEQ Assay, a bias-controlled multiplex PCR. The published analysis was carried out like this. Nucleated cell counts per sample were estimated from amplification of reference gene primers within the assay. Sequence reads were collapsed and filtered to measure the absolute abundance of every unique TCRbeta CDR3 rearrangement. For each sample, productive Simpson clonality was calculated as the square root of Simpson's diversity index across productive rearrangements. Entries here come from immuneACCESS through TCRdb and include only in-frame sequences with V and J called. Some clones fail to appear in such tables; in the studies checked, an unresolved V gene covers under half of the shortfall, and the cause of the remainder is unknown. The V and J calls and clone size come from that table; D and trimming were worked out from the DNA. Counted in this sample were approximately 110,000 clones; more than 80% of them appeared once. The ten top clones hold about a third of the sample.

The research as a whole found: The quantity of clinical and demographic metadata differed by source and by participant and was supplied without curation.

This chain is built from TRBV7-3 and TRBJ2-3; the junction holds 7 bases that match TRBD2. Sequencing was carried out using peripheral blood. The receptor was isolated from an elderly woman with acute or convalescent COVID-19. The DNA is as follows: TGTGCCAGCAGCTTAAATGCGGGGGAAAGCACAGATACGCAGTATTTT. This translates into CASSLNAGESTDTQYF.